A selection of T cell receptor beta chains follows, all from one sample in a study of beta chain features in type 1 diabetes. The repertoire was sequenced with immunoSEQ multiplex PCR; TCRdb's copy has only in-frame clones and lacks some. The sample holds 450,000 to 550,000 clones; about 30% are singletons and the top ten take about 0.065%. Sequencing was performed on naive CD4+ T cells from blood. The receptors shown here come from a man aged 18 to 35 in good health. CDR3s leave out the opening cysteine and the closing phenylalanine or tryptophan. The D gene is left open where the match is weak.

TRBV28	TRBD2	ASSTYPGTSGESGANVLT
TRBV2	-	ASSDGGTGTDTQY
TRBV7-2	-	ASSLGSHPAANYGYT
TRBV11-1	TRBD2	ASSLLGTSRENEQF
TRBV29-1	-	SVEVTTRYNEQF
TRBV9	-	ASSVDWDSNQPQH
TRBV7-2	-	ASSLWAYGYT
TRBV30	TRBD2	AWNPLAGSYEQY
TRBV4-3	-	ASSQDLGVLEQY
TRBV7-9	-	ASSSLEGNAYEQY
TRBV9	TRBD2	ASSARTSGNEQF
TRBV7-9	-	ASSLGGEGYQPQH
TRBV11-2	-	ASSLMAGNYEQY
TRBV1	-	TSSRMSTLDNTEEQF
TRBV4-3	-	ASSQAWAHSYEQY
TRBV14	-	ASSQRSRWGYT
TRBV10-3	TRBD1	AISERQGRYNEQF
TRBV15	TRBD1	ATSLGQGFYEKLF
TRBV9	-	ASSPSGVSTDTQY
TRBV29-1	-	SVERAHTEAF
TRBV20-1	-	SAKDNEQF
TRBV14	-	ASSQVREQY
TRBV23-1	TRBD1	ASTSIQGANEAF
TRBV29-1	-	SVPGTSSYEQY
TRBV5-1	TRBD1	ASSLGQGETQY
TRBV5-1	TRBD1	ASSAGTGATNEQF
TRBV15	-	ATSRGGGGYT
TRBV30	TRBD1	AWGNRDREKNIQY
TRBV30	TRBD2	AWSGLAGSTDTQY
TRBV10-3	TRBD2	AITGTSGDPLYNEQF
TRBV9	TRBD2	ASSSDQGGVETQY
TRBV9	-	ASSVDGQGGETQY
TRBV5-1	TRBD1	ASNPGGTFTDTQY
TRBV15	-	ATSRDTGQETQY
TRBV27	TRBD1	ASSPRAGTVQY
TRBV29-1	TRBD1	SVPDRGKLYNEQF
TRBV7-2	-	ASSYVPRLGLPSYNEQF
TRBV6-5	-	ASSLGTGSSYNEQF
TRBV28	-	ASGPSGASGTDTQY
TRBV28	-	ASRPGKRGQETQY
TRBV28	-	ASSARKTQY
TRBV7-2	-	ASSSRWQGTGELF
TRBV7-9	-	ASSSPGRGNTGELF
TRBV29-1	TRBD1	SVEIYSNRGTQY
TRBV9	TRBD1	ASSFQGDSYNEQF
TRBV13	TRBD1	ASSMGQGIYNEQF
TRBV30	-	ACGRLGEKLF
TRBV5-4	TRBD2	ASSSTSGETGTQY
TRBV30	-	AWSVDTGSF
TRBV7-3	-	ASSLTRDEISLF
TRBV15	TRBD2	ATSRGAVSGIVTDTQY
TRBV29-1	TRBD1	SVDIQGVADTQY
TRBV10-3	-	AISATGELF
TRBV13	-	ASSIAGVYEQY